Listed below are T cell receptor beta chains from one sample, sequenced in a study of T cell responses to AZD1222 COVID-19 vaccine. Data came from immunoSEQ multiplex PCR; TCRdb stores just in-frame clones and leaves some out. This table holds 150,000 to 200,000 clones, about 93% found once. The specimen comprised peripheral blood, sampled on day 0 of AZD1222 vaccination. The receptor set was obtained from an adult in good health. The CDR3 runs from the conserved cysteine through the conserved F or W. Each record gives: clone size, D gene, J gene, V gene, CDR3 DNA, CDR3 protein. D genes are given only for firm matches. Clone size is shown for a subset of rows, as once, few, many or a class of expanded clone.

NA,TRBD2,TRBJ2-1,TRBV30,TGTGCCTGGAATGAGCGACCTAGCGGGATTAGTGAGCAGTTCTTC,CAWNERPSGISEQFF
NA,TRBD2,TRBJ2-3,TRBV30,TGTGCCTGGACTAGCGGGAGTGCAGATACGCAGTATTTT,CAWTSGSADTQYF
NA,NA,TRBJ1-4,TRBV3-1/TRBV3-2,TGTGCCAGCAGCCAGGGGAGGTACGGGGGCGCGAGGAATGAAAAACTGTTTTTT,CASSQGRYGGARNEKLFF
NA,NA,TRBJ2-1,TRBV5-1,TGCGCCAGCAGCTTGGGAGACGGGGGCGTCGAGCAGTTCTTC,CASSLGDGGVEQFF
NA,NA,TRBJ1-5,TRBV3-1/TRBV3-2,TGTGCCAGCAGCCAAGGGACAAACAATCAGCCCCAGCATTTT,CASSQGTNNQPQHF
NA,NA,TRBJ2-2,TRBV10-3,TGTGCCATCAGTGAGTCGACAGGGAACGGGAGGGCCCGAGAGCTGTTTTTT,CAISESTGNGRARELFF
NA,NA,TRBJ1-2,TRBV19,TGTGCCAGTAAAACGTTCGTGAATGGCTACACCTTC,CASKTFVNGYTF
NA,NA,TRBJ1-4,TRBV2,TGTGCCAGCAGTTTCCGCCAGGGATCTAATGAAAAACTGTTTTTT,CASSFRQGSNEKLFF
NA,NA,TRBJ2-1,TRBV5-5,TGTGCCAGCAGCTCCCACCCCGTCAATGAGCAGTTCTTC,CASSSHPVNEQFF
once,NA,TRBJ1-2,TRBV5-8,TGTGCCAGCAGCTTGCGCAGGCTAGACTATGGCTACACCTTC,CASSLRRLDYGYTF
few,NA,TRBJ1-6,TRBV4-2,TGTGCCAGCAGCCAAGATGGGAACAGGCCGAATTCACCCCTCCACTTT,CASSQDGNRPNSPLHF
NA,NA,TRBJ1-1,TRBV19,TGTGCCAGTAGTTCTCTCCAGGGTTTACGATCCACTGAAGCTTTCTTT,CASSSLQGLRSTEAFF
NA,TRBD1,TRBJ2-7,TRBV3-1/TRBV3-2,TGTGCCAGCAGCCAAGGCCCTGGGACAGTGTTTAGCTACGAGCAGTACTTC,CASSQGPGTVFSYEQYF
once,NA,TRBJ1-5,TRBV19,TGTGCCAGTAGTGCGACTCGAACGGGTAATCAGCCCCAGCATTTT,CASSATRTGNQPQHF